The clone carrying this T cell receptor beta chain was observed a handful of times. Its antigen is not identified. The data are from a study of metastatic and nonmetastatic thyroid tumors. Study at large: For malignant and benign thyroid patients, tumor or nodule tissue and blood were the sources whose repertoires were compared.

Thyroid surgery was performed in patients who had received no treatment beforehand. Study-wide results and limits: Across blood and tumor, TCR beta diversity in malignant thyroid tumors was reportedly significantly higher than in benign nodules.

TCRdb used MiXCR to call clones anew from the PCR reads. The table shows about 28,000 clones, with about a sixth occurring only once. The V and J ends lost 3 bases and 1 base, in that order; junction bases with no gene match: 5. The CDR3 extends over 16 amino acids. CDR1 and CDR2 (germline): MDHEN, SYDVKM. The V call is TRBV28, the J call TRBJ2-4, with 8 positions matching TRBD2. The sample comprised blood. This TCR was recovered from a female donor with papillary thyroid cancer or a benign thyroid nodule (not recorded which). Some clones in this sample may be carry-over from other donors' samples. The CDR3: CASSFLSGGAKNIQYF. Written as DNA, the CDR3 is TGTGCCAGCAGTTTCCTTTCGGGGGGGGCCAAAAACATTCAGTACTTC.